The 23 T cell receptor beta chains reported below all come from one sample, sequenced in a study of glioma-infiltrating T cells after dendritic cell vaccination. Method: immunoSEQ multiplex PCR; TCRdb's copy keeps in-frame clones and lacks some. The table records about 49,000 clones, 65% to 90% of them present only once. The starting material was blood, obtained before dendritic cell vaccination. The receptors were gathered from a human donor with glioblastoma.

The rearrangement uses TRBV11-3 and TRBJ1-1; tentatively, D is TRBD1 (5 bases). V lost 5 bases and J lost 1, with 14 bases in between. This CDR3 has 15 amino acids. Germline V gene data show CDR1 as SGHNT and CDR2 as YENEEA. In DNA form, the CDR3 reads TGTGCCAGCAGCCGGACGTCCCAGGGGAACACTGAAGCTTTCTTT. The encoded protein is CASSRTSQGNTEAFF.

The genes are TRBV7-2 and TRBJ2-7; D is possibly TRBD2 (5 bases). CDR1 is SGHTA and CDR2 is FQGNSA in the germline V gene. This CDR3 is built from 14 residues. V was cut by 0 bases and J by 1 base, with 7 bases left in between. The CDR3 loop reads CASSLAEGSYEQYF. The DNA for the CDR3 is TGTGCCAGCAGCTTAGCAGAGGGATCCTACGAGCAGTACTTC.

The rearrangement joins TRBV19 to TRBJ1-2, with a possible D match to TRBD1 (5 bases). With 5 bases removed from V and 8 bases from J, the gap between germline ends came to 12 bases. This CDR3 is built from 12 residues. Germline V lookup: CDR1 LNHDA, CDR2 SQIVND (reference sequence). CDR3 amino acids: CASSGQSSGYTF. In DNA form, the CDR3 reads TGTGCCAGTAGTGGACAATCGAGCGGCTACACCTTC.

This chain connects TRBV10-1 to TRBJ2-7; a weak D match, TRBD1 (6 bases). Germline V gives CDR1 WNHNN, CDR2 SYGVQD (reference sequence). V was cut by 6 bases and J by 7 bases, with 19 bases left in between. The length of the CDR3 is 14 residues. The CDR3 bases are TGCGCCAGCAGGGGGGTCGACAGGACGGGTGAGCAGTACTTC. Encoded protein: CASRGVDRTGEQYF.

The chain recombines TRBV25-1 with TRBJ2-5; TRBD1 matches 10 bases. The CDR3 covers 16 residues. V lost 1 base, J lost 5 bases, and 7 bases stayed unmatched. Germline assignment: CDR1 MGHDK and CDR2 SYGVNS. The CDR3 coding sequence is TGTGCCAGCAGTGAATGGAGACAGGGGGCTTGGGAGACCCAGTACTTC. This gives the protein CASSEWRQGAWETQYF.

The genes are TRBV5-4 and TRBJ2-4; 8 bases map to TRBD1. Per the germline V gene, CDR1 is SGHNT and CDR2 is YYREEE (reference sequence). This CDR3 is built from 14 residues. V shed 3 bases and J 6 bases; nucleotides not matched to a gene: 5. The CDR3 DNA is TGTGCCAGCAGCTCAGGACAGGGACGAAACATTCAGTACTTC. As protein: CASSSGQGRNIQYF.

The genes are TRBV2 and TRBJ2-1, with D possibly being TRBD2 (5 bases). The V gene's germline CDR1 is SNHLY and CDR2 FYNNEI. The CDR3 contains 14 residues. The V gene lost 4 bases and the J gene lost 3 bases, with 10 bases spanning the gap. This CDR3 reads CASSVSGSYNEQFF. In DNA form, the CDR3 reads TGTGCCAGCAGTGTTAGTGGGAGCTACAATGAGCAGTTCTTC.

Written as DNA, the CDR3 is TGTGCCAGCAGCTGGAGTCGGGAGGGACGAAACATTCAGTACTTC. Its translation is CASSWSREGRNIQYF. V usage is TRBV5-4 and J usage is TRBJ2-4; the match to TRBD2 covers 8 bases. The CDR3 consists of 15 residues. CDR1 and CDR2 from the germline V gene are SGHNT and YYREEE (reference sequence). After removal of 3 bases from V and 6 bases from J, the junction contained 8 bases not matched to a gene.

The V call is TRBV7-2, the J call TRBJ2-3; 10 bases fit TRBD1. Germline V gives CDR1 SGHTA, CDR2 FQGNSA. The CDR3 runs 15 residues. The trim removed 5 bases at V and 3 bases at J, leaving 5 bases unmatched. The CDR3 loop is CASSTGTGVTDTQYF. The CDR3 DNA reads TGTGCCAGCAGCACTGGGACAGGGGTTACAGATACGCAGTATTTT.

The chain combines TRBV9 with TRBJ2-7; 10 bases are shared with TRBD2. The CDR3 runs to 19 residues. Trimming removed 0 bases from V and 2 bases from J; junction bases left unmatched: 14. From germline, CDR1 is SGDLS and CDR2 YYNGEE. CDR3 nucleotide sequence: TGTGCCAGCAGCGTAGCTACGGGGGGACTAGCGTCCCGGGCCTACGAGCAGTACTTC. This codes for CASSVATGGLASRAYEQYF.

The CDR3 nucleotides are TGTGCCAGCAGTTACTTCATGGACAGGACAGATACGCAGTATTTT. Amino acids: CASSYFMDRTDTQYF. This chain connects TRBV6-7 to TRBJ2-3, with 7 bases identical to TRBD1. TRBV6-7 is an ORF, with its function uncertain. CDR3 length: 15 residues. V shed 1 base and J 3 bases; nucleotides not matched to a gene: 4.

The chain carries TRBV10-3 and TRBJ1-1; 7 bases align to TRBD1. CDR1 ENHRY and CDR2 SYGVKD come from the germline V gene. This CDR3 has 16 amino acids. The ends lost 10 bases at V and 0 bases at J; junction bases unmatched: 14. CDR3 loop: CATAGQAALMNTEAFF. The CDR3 nucleotides read TGTGCCACCGCCGGACAGGCAGCACTTATGAACACTGAAGCTTTCTTT.

The chain has TRBV2 and TRBJ2-7, with 7 positions matching TRBD2. The CDR3 has 16 residues. In germline, CDR1 is SNHLY, CDR2 FYNNEI. The V and J ends lost 5 bases and 3 bases, in that order; junction bases with no gene match: 13. The DNA of the CDR3 is TGTGCCAGCAGTCCCCAGAGCGGGGCCGCCCGCTACGAGCAGTACTTC. Its translation is CASSPQSGAARYEQYF.

V is TRBV6-5 and J is TRBJ1-4; D is uncertain. Trimming removed 8 bases at V and 5 bases at J, with 15 bases between. CDR1 and CDR2 (germline): MNHEY, SVGAGI. The CDR3 loop spans 14 amino acids. CDR3 amino acids: CASGPSGLNEKLFF. The DNA for the CDR3 is TGTGCCAGCGGACCGTCCGGACTAAATGAAAAACTGTTTTTT.

The V gene is TRBV19, the J gene TRBJ2-3; 9 bases are shared with TRBD1. The CDR3 runs 14 residues. V gave up 6 bases and J gave up 2 bases; unmatched junction bases: 3. Germline V CDR1 and CDR2: LNHDA, SQIVND (reference sequence). Written as DNA, the CDR3 is TGTGCCAGTAGGGGACAGGGATCCACAGATACGCAGTATTTT. This codes for CASRGQGSTDTQYF.

V is TRBV7-2 and J is TRBJ2-5, with D perhaps TRBD1 (6 bases). Germline loops: CDR1 SGHTA, CDR2 FQGNSA. This CDR3 contains 15 residues. Trimming stripped 3 bases from V and 5 bases from J, with 16 bases between. CDR3 region: CASSLLQGRGETQYF. In DNA, the CDR3 is TGTGCCAGCAGCTTGTTGCAGGGTAGGGGGGAGACCCAGTACTTC.

This chain connects TRBV6-1 to TRBJ2-7; the D is unclear. CDR1 and CDR2 from the germline V gene are MNHNS and SASEGT. V was cut by 1 base and J by 3 bases, with 4 bases left in between. The CDR3 has 12 residues. CDR3 in amino acids: CASSEVGYEQYF. CDR3 in DNA: TGTGCCAGCAGTGAAGTCGGCTACGAGCAGTACTTC.

The V call is TRBV19, the J call TRBJ1-5; 9 bases line up with TRBD1. The V segment lost 6 bases and the J segment 2 bases; nucleotides outside the gene matches: 2. CDR1 is LNHDA and CDR2 is SQIVND in the germline V gene (reference sequence). CDR3 length: 14 amino acids. CDR3 region: CASSRTGGNQPQHF. In nucleotides, the CDR3 is TGTGCCAGTAGCCGGACAGGGGGCAATCAGCCCCAGCATTTT. Full variable domain (outside the CDR3, taken from reference TRBV19 and TRBJ1-5): DGGITQSPKYLFRKEGQNVTLSCEQNLNHDAMYWYRQDPGQGLRLIYYSQIVNDFQKGDIAEGYSVSREKKESFPLTVTSAQKNPTAFYLCASSRTGGNQPQHFGDGTRLSIL.

The chain joins TRBV7-2 to TRBJ1-3; 7 nucleotides line up with TRBD1. This CDR3 spans 14 amino acids. In germline, CDR1 is SGHTA, CDR2 FQGNSA. The V and J ends lost 8 bases and 6 bases, in that order; junction bases with no gene match: 10. DNA for the CDR3: TGTGCCAGCGGACACAGGGGTCTCGAAAACACCATATATTTT. Protein sequence: CASGHRGLENTIYF.

The J gene is TRBJ2-3, the V gene TRBV5-1; 10 bases line up with TRBD1. The CDR3 contains 16 residues. The junction had 8 bases not matched to a gene; V was cut back by 4 bases and J by 3 bases. Looked up from germline, CDR1 is SGHRS and CDR2 is YFSETQ. CDR3 sequence (DNA): TGCGCCAGCAGCCCGGAGACAGGGGGCAAAACAGATACGCAGTATTTT. Protein: CASSPETGGKTDTQYF.

This chain joins TRBV10-2 and TRBJ1-2; tentatively, D is TRBD1 (6 bases). V shed 6 bases and J shed 4 bases, with 15 bases lying between them. The CDR3 consists of 14 residues. Germline V gene sequence: CDR1 WSHSY, CDR2 SAAADI. The CDR3 loop is CASSPVGTPYGYTF. DNA of the CDR3: TGCGCCAGCAGCCCAGTCGGGACACCCTATGGCTACACCTTC.

This chain joins TRBV5-4 and TRBJ1-4; the D gene is possibly TRBD1 (5 bases). V was pared by 3 bases and J by 5 bases, with 14 bases between. The CDR3 is 15 amino acids. Germline CDR1 and CDR2: SGHNT and YYREEE (reference sequence). CDR3 nucleotides: TGTGCCAGCAGCTCATTCCGGGACTCCAATGAAAAACTGTTTTTT. It encodes CASSSFRDSNEKLFF.

CDR3 in DNA: TGTGCCAGCTCACCACGGTCCGCGGGAGTTGGAAACACCGGGGAGCTGTTTTTT. It codes for CASSPRSAGVGNTGELFF. The chain is built from TRBV18 and TRBJ2-2, with 7 positions matching TRBD2. With 1 base clipped from V and 2 bases from J, the junction kept 10 bases outside the gene matches. This CDR3 is built from 18 residues. Per the germline V gene, CDR1 is KGHSH and CDR2 is LQKENI.